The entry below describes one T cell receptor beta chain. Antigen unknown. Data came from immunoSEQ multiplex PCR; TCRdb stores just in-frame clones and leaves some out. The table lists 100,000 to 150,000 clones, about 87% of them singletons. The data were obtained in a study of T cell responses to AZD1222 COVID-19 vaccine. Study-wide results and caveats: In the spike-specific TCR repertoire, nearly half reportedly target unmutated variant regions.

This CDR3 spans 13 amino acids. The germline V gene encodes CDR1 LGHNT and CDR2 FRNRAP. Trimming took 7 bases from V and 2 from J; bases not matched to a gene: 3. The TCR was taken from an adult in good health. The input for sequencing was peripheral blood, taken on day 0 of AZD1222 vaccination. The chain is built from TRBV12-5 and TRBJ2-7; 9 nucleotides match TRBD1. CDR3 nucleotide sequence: TGTGCTAGTGCGGGACAGGGCGCCTACGAGCAGTACTTC. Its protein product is CASAGQGAYEQYF.